One and the same sample provided the 22 T cell receptor beta chains below, sequenced in a study of post-analysis software for immune sequencing data. Study results and caveats: There were five or six TRBV segments more frequent in patients than controls, and TRBV5-6, TRBV5-1 and TRBV20-1 were among them.

No antigen is known for these receptors. Unique molecular identifiers had been added to the TCR beta cDNA libraries. TCRdb ran MiXCR on the PCR reads and lists one entry per CDR3 protein. The profile covers fewer than 850,000 distinct CDR3 sequences, with 30% appearing a single time and roughly 0.53% taken by the ten largest. Specimen: blood. Every receptor here comes from a girl aged 10 to 17 with multiple sclerosis.

This clonotype was observed a few times. V is TRBV4-1 and J is TRBJ1-5, with a tentative D call TRBD1 (5 bases). The CDR3 extends over 13 amino acids. Trimming took off 6 bases at V and 7 bases at J, with 13 bases between the two ends. Per germline, CDR1 MGHRA and CDR2 YSYEKL. For the CDR3, the DNA is TGCGCCAGCAGTGAACTGGGGCACCAGCCCCAGCATTTT. Amino acid sequence: CASSELGHQPQHF.

The V gene is TRBV24-1, the J gene TRBJ1-5; D gene uncertain. V was shortened by 2 bases and J by 1 base, with 2 bases between the two germline ends. The V gene's germline CDR1 is KGHDR and CDR2 SFDVKD. This CDR3 has 13 amino acids. The CDR3 reads CATSDWSNQPQHF. The DNA for the CDR3 is TGTGCCACCAGTGATTGGAGCAATCAGCCCCAGCATTTT.

This chain joins TRBV19 and TRBJ2-2; D possibly corresponds to TRBD2 (5 bases). V gave up 4 bases and J gave up 1 base, with 13 bases separating them. Germline CDR1 and CDR2: LNHDA and SQIVND (reference sequence). The CDR3 contains 16 residues. The CDR3 DNA sequence: TGTGCCAGTAGTAGGTGGGGAGCAAAGAACACCGGGGAGCTGTTTTTT. This gives the protein CASSRWGAKNTGELFF. Full variable domain (outside the CDR3, taken from reference TRBV19 and TRBJ2-2): DGGITQSPKYLFRKEGQNVTLSCEQNLNHDAMYWYRQDPGQGLRLIYYSQIVNDFQKGDIAEGYSVSREKKESFPLTVTSAQKNPTAFYLCASSRWGAKNTGELFFGEGSRLTVL.

This clonotype was picked up a small number of times. The chain's CDR3 is CATSRWGGNNEQFF. The CDR3, as DNA: TGTGCCACCAGTAGGTGGGGGGGCAACAATGAGCAGTTCTTC. V gene TRBV24-1 combines with J gene TRBJ2-1; possible D gene TRBD2, 7 bases. Germline values: CDR1 KGHDR, CDR2 SFDVKD. This CDR3 region has 14 residues. Trimming pared 6 bases from V and 5 bases from J, leaving 13 bases between.

The CDR3 spells CASTRIAGGVSSEQYF. In DNA, the CDR3 is TGCGCCAGCACTCGGATAGCGGGAGGGGTCTCTAGCGAGCAGTACTTC. The gene calls are TRBV5-1 and TRBJ2-7; 11 bases align to TRBD2. CDR3 length: 16 amino acids. Trimming removed 6 bases from V and 6 bases from J; junction bases left unmatched: 14. Germline values: CDR1 SGHRS, CDR2 YFSETQ.

The J gene is TRBJ2-3, the V gene TRBV20-1, with 7 bases identical to TRBD1. Germline CDR1 reads DFQATT; CDR2 reads SNEGSKA (reference sequence). The J segment lost 2 bases and the V segment lost 2 bases, leaving 10 bases of the junction unmatched. The CDR3 covers 16 residues. The CDR3 loop reads CSARSPQTGFTDTQYF. In nucleotides, the CDR3 is TGCAGTGCTAGAAGCCCCCAGACAGGGTTCACAGATACGCAGTATTTT.

The table lists this clonotype with a few counts. The rearrangement uses TRBV5-4 and TRBJ2-7; D not resolved. Germline V gene data show CDR1 as SGHNT and CDR2 as YYREEE (reference sequence). V was pared by 3 bases and J by 2 bases, with 15 bases between. The CDR3 covers 15 residues. CDR3 amino acids: CASSSPGDPPYEQYF. The CDR3, as DNA: TGTGCCAGCAGCTCCCCTGGCGACCCACCCTACGAGCAGTACTTC.

The rearrangement joins TRBV28 to TRBJ2-7; D is undetermined. CDR3 length equals 12 residues. CDR1 and CDR2 from the germline V gene are MDHEN and SYDVKM. V shed 10 bases and J shed 0 bases, with 10 bases lying between them. DNA of the CDR3: TGTGCCACCTCGGGCCCCTCCTACGAGCAGTACTTC. Protein product: CATSGPSYEQYF.

The sample holds many counts of this clonotype. The chain combines TRBV6-4 with TRBJ2-3; weak D call: TRBD1 (6 bases). The V gene lost 6 bases and the J gene lost 0 bases, with 16 bases spanning the gap. Per the germline V gene, CDR1 is MRHNA and CDR2 is SNTAGT. This CDR3 is built from 16 residues. CDR3 sequence reads: CASSPQTGGSTDTQYF. CDR3 sequence (DNA): TGTGCCAGCAGCCCCCAGACAGGAGGAAGCACAGATACGCAGTATTTT.

The chain uses TRBV7-2 and TRBJ2-4; 9 nucleotides match TRBD2. Germline lookup yields CDR1 SGHTA and CDR2 FQGNSA. CDR3 length equals 14 residues. V shed 2 bases, J shed 13 bases, and the junction held 9 bases outside the gene matches. Written as DNA, the CDR3 is TGTGCCAGCAGCTTACGCCCACTAGCGGGTGAGCAGTACTTC. Amino acid sequence: CASSLRPLAGEQYF.

This chain connects TRBV2 to TRBJ1-1; TRBD1 aligns across 7 bases. V shed 5 bases, J shed 10 bases, and the junction held 4 bases outside the gene matches. Looked up from germline, CDR1 is SNHLY and CDR2 is FYNNEI. The CDR3 runs 11 residues. The CDR3 sequence: CASSSDRAAFF. CDR3 nucleotides: TGTGCCAGCAGTTCCGACAGGGCAGCTTTCTTT.

The CDR3 DNA sequence: TGTGCCAGCAGTTACTCCGGGACAGGGGTAGCAGAGACCCAGTACTTC. Translated: CASSYSGTGVAETQYF. The chain has TRBV6-5 and TRBJ2-5; 10 bases agree with TRBD1. V was pared by 0 bases and J by 4 bases, with 5 bases of the junction left unmatched. CDR1 and CDR2 (germline): MNHEY, SVGAGI. This CDR3 spans 16 amino acids.

A few counts support this clonotype. V usage is TRBV7-2 and J usage is TRBJ1-5; D is possibly TRBD1 (6 bases). CDR3 size: 18 residues. CDR1 and CDR2 (germline): SGHTA, FQGNSA. V lost 5 bases, J lost 4 bases, and 24 bases lay in between. The CDR3: CASSPGPGAHVLNQPQHF. The CDR3 DNA reads as TGTGCCAGCAGCCCCGGCCCAGGGGCGCACGTATTAAATCAGCCCCAGCATTTT.

CDR3 protein: CASSLLEGTSSPQHF. CDR3 nucleotide sequence: TGTGCCAGCAGCTTATTAGAGGGGACCTCTTCGCCCCAGCATTTT. The genes are TRBV7-2 and TRBJ1-5; a possible D gene is TRBD1 (5 bases). Germline V gives CDR1 SGHTA, CDR2 FQGNSA. This CDR3 comprises 15 residues. V was shortened by 2 bases and J by 9 bases, with 17 bases between the two germline ends.

This chain links TRBV10-3 with TRBJ2-3; 8 nucleotides match TRBD2. In germline, CDR1 is ENHRY, CDR2 SYGVKD. The CDR3 is 15 amino acids. V lost 11 bases and J lost 1; bases outside the gene matches: 11. The CDR3 DNA reads as TGTGCCTCACTCAGCGGGAGCGGAGGCACAGATACGCAGTATTTT. It yields the protein CASLSGSGGTDTQYF.

CDR3 sequence: CSVEGVRDRGGYEQYF. CDR3 nucleotides: TGCAGCGTTGAAGGGGTGCGGGACAGGGGTGGGTACGAGCAGTACTTC. This sequence joins TRBV29-1 and TRBJ2-7; 10 bases line up with TRBD1. V was pared by 1 base and J by 4 bases, with 10 bases of the junction left unmatched. Germline lookup yields CDR1 SQVTM and CDR2 ANQGSEA. This CDR3 is 16 amino acids long.

This clonotype was detected only a few times. The rearrangement joins TRBV5-6 to TRBJ2-3; D may match TRBD1 or TRBD2 (6 bases each). The CDR3 runs to 13 residues. CDR1 SGHDT and CDR2 YYEEEE come from the germline V gene. Trimming removed 6 bases at V and 4 bases at J, with 12 bases between. The CDR3 reads CASKKGGSDTQYF. DNA for the CDR3: TGTGCCAGCAAGAAAGGGGGGTCAGATACGCAGTATTTT.

This chain connects TRBV20-1 to TRBJ2-1; 7 bases are shared with TRBD1. Germline trimming cut 0 bases from V and 6 bases from J; bases unmatched to any gene: 5. CDR1 is DFQATT, CDR2 SNEGSKA, per germline (reference sequence). The CDR3 runs 14 residues. The CDR3 nucleotides are TGCAGTGCTAGAGACTCGACAGGGTTCAATGAGCAGTTCTTC. Translating it yields CSARDSTGFNEQFF.

The CDR3 nucleotides are TGTGCCAGCACCCCGTCGACAGGGGCCAGGTACGAGCAGTACTTC. Translated, it gives CASTPSTGARYEQYF. The chain uses TRBV28 and TRBJ2-7; 8 positions match TRBD1. Germline lookup yields CDR1 MDHEN and CDR2 SYDVKM. J lost 4 bases, V lost 7 bases, and 12 bases had no gene match. CDR3 size: 15 residues.

V and J are TRBV20-1 and TRBJ1-6; 8 bases align to TRBD1. CDR3 length: 15 residues. V lost 5 bases to trimming and J lost 0 bases; unmatched junction nucleotides: 3. The germline V gene encodes CDR1 DFQATT and CDR2 SNEGSKA (reference sequence). The CDR3 region has the DNA TGCAGTGCTCAGGACAGGGTCTCCTATAATTCACCCCTCCACTTT. Its translation: CSAQDRVSYNSPLHF.

CDR3 sequence: CAWSGALAGAEQFF. The CDR3 DNA reads as TGTGCCTGGAGCGGCGCACTAGCGGGGGCTGAGCAGTTCTTC. The chain combines TRBV30 with TRBJ2-1, with TRBD2 matching 11 bases. The germline V gene has CDR1 GTSNPN and CDR2 SVGIG (reference sequence). Trimming took 3 bases from V and 9 from J; bases not matched to a gene: 7. The CDR3 length is 14 residues. The variable domain in full, completed from reference TRBV30 and TRBJ2-1, reads SQTIHQWPATLVQPVGSPLSLECTVEGTSNPNLYWYRQAAGRGLQLLFYSVGIGQISSEVPQNLSASRPQDRQFILSSKKLLLSDSGFYLCAWSGALAGAEQFFGPGTRLTVL.

The chain carries TRBV3-1 and TRBJ1-1; the match to TRBD1 covers 8 bases. V dropped 3 bases and J dropped 6; count of bases not matched to a gene: 0. The CDR3 length is 12 residues. The germline V gene encodes CDR1 LGHDT and CDR2 YNNKEL (reference sequence). The CDR3 sequence: CASSQTGAEAFF. Here the CDR3 DNA reads TGTGCCAGCAGCCAGACAGGGGCTGAAGCTTTCTTT.